This T cell receptor (beta chain) came from a study of CD8 T cells in ankylosing spondylitis. Study findings and constraints: Disease-associated clonotypes exhibited CD8+ identity and were relatively infrequent in peripheral blood.

TCRdb itself ran the 5' RACE reads through MiXCR, one entry per CDR3 protein. The table records over 150,000 distinct CDR3 sequences, more than 10% of them present only once. The V gene's germline CDR1 is MGHDK and CDR2 SYGVNS. V was shortened by 2 bases and J by 5 bases, with 5 bases between the two germline ends. The CDR3 contains 12 residues. The sample holds many counts of this clonotype. Its target is unknown. The source material was blood, either unsorted or a sorted T cell fraction (not recorded which). This rearrangement joins TRBV25-1 to TRBJ2-3; D is uncertain. The sequence was collected from a male donor with ankylosing spondylitis or in good health (not recorded which). The CDR3 sequence is CASSEGVDTQYF. CDR3 nucleotides: TGTGCCAGCAGTGAAGGGGTAGATACGCAGTATTTT. Full variable domain (outside the CDR3, taken from reference TRBV25-1 and TRBJ2-3): EADIYQTPRYLVIGTGKKITLECSQTMGHDKMYWYQQDPGMELHLIHYSYGVNSTEKGDLSSESTVSRIRTEHFPLTLESARPSHTSQYLCASSEGVDTQYFGPGTRLTVL.